These 28 T cell receptor beta chains were sequenced from one sample in a study of blood T cell repertoires in COVID-19. Sequencing used immunoSEQ multiplex PCR; TCRdb keeps in-frame clones, though not all of them. The repertoire consists of more than 250,000 clones, with about 92% occurring once and the leading ten covering approximately 17%. Sequencing input: PBMCs or T cells enriched from blood (not recorded which). These receptors originate from a woman between 25 and 40 years old who had recovered from COVID-19.

The sample holds one count of this clone. The chain carries TRBV14 and TRBJ2-6; perhaps TRBD2 as D (5 bases). V was shortened by 2 bases and J by 2 bases, with 13 bases between the two germline ends. There are 17 residues in the CDR3. Germline V lookup: CDR1 SGHDN, CDR2 FVKESK. The CDR3 spells CASSQRLYGAGANVLTF. In nucleotides, the CDR3 is TGTGCCAGCAGCCAAAGACTATACGGGGCTGGGGCCAACGTCCTGACTTTC.

The CDR3 nucleotides are TGTGCCAGTAGTACAAGTCTCGGGGGGGCCGGGGAGCAGTACTTC. Its protein is CASSTSLGGAGEQYF. V usage is TRBV19 and J usage is TRBJ2-7; 8 bases match TRBD2. The V segment lost 4 bases and the J segment 7 bases; nucleotides outside the gene matches: 12. The CDR3 has 15 amino acids. Germline CDR1 is LNHDA and CDR2 is SQIVND (reference sequence). Full variable domain (missing parts from reference TRBV19 and TRBJ2-7): DGGITQSPKYLFRKEGQNVTLSCEQNLNHDAMYWYRQDPGQGLRLIYYSQIVNDFQKGDIAEGYSVSREKKESFPLTVTSAQKNPTAFYLCASSTSLGGAGEQYFGPGTRLTVT.

V usage is TRBV7-2 and J usage is TRBJ1-1; 8 bases fit TRBD1. V trimming: 5 bases; J trimming: 0 bases; junction bases outside the gene matches: 5. The CDR3 totals 15 residues. Germline V CDR1 and CDR2: SGHTA, FQGNSA. The DNA of the CDR3 is TGTGCCAGCAGCCCTCAGACAGGGGTGAACACTGAAGCTTTCTTT. Its translation: CASSPQTGVNTEAFF.

The CDR3 bases are TGTGCCAGCAGCTTGGGGACAAGGGGCCCGGGAGGCCAGCATTTT. It codes for CASSLGTRGPGGQHF. This chain links TRBV7-2 with TRBJ1-5, with D maybe TRBD1 (6 bases). This CDR3 contains 15 residues. V lost 3 bases and J lost 12, with 21 bases in between. CDR1 SGHTA and CDR2 FQGNSA come from the germline V gene.

V and J are TRBV27 and TRBJ2-7; no firm D call. The CDR3 extends over 15 amino acids. V was shortened by 5 bases and J by 0 bases, with 14 bases between the two germline ends. Germline V lookup: CDR1 MNHEY, CDR2 SMNVEV (reference sequence). The CDR3 is CASSAEAASSYEQYF. The DNA for the CDR3 is TGTGCCAGCAGTGCCGAAGCAGCGTCCTCCTACGAGCAGTACTTC.

J is TRBJ2-3 and V is TRBV7-8, with 7 bases that match TRBD1. Germline CDR1 is SGHVS and CDR2 is FQNEAQ. The CDR3 totals 15 residues. J was trimmed by 0 bases and V by 4 bases; bases with no gene match: 4. CDR3 amino acids: CASSSGTDSTDTQYF. CDR3 bases: TGTGCCAGCAGCTCCGGGACAGATAGCACAGATACGCAGTATTTT.

The rearrangement joins TRBV11-2 to TRBJ2-1, with 13 positions matching TRBD2. This CDR3 is 17 amino acids long. Germline V lookup: CDR1 SGHAT, CDR2 FQNNGV. The V segment lost 5 bases and the J segment 9 bases; nucleotides outside the gene matches: 13. For the CDR3, the DNA is TGTGCCAGCAGCCCGCAAACTAGCGGGGGGGCTCTTCGTGAGCAGTTCTTC. Translation gives CASSPQTSGGALREQFF.

CDR3 protein: CASSTSSRDPSGYTF. The CDR3 DNA is TGTGCCAGCAGTACATCGAGCAGAGACCCTAGTGGCTACACCTTC. This sequence joins TRBV6-6 and TRBJ1-2; D gene unclear. Per germline, CDR1 MNHNY and CDR2 SVGAGI (reference sequence). The CDR3 consists of 15 residues. Trimming took off 5 bases at V and 7 bases at J, with 20 bases between the two ends.

The sample holds a few counts of this clone. The gene calls are TRBV14 and TRBJ2-7; the match to TRBD1 covers 8 bases. The V and J ends lost 2 bases and 2 bases, in that order; junction bases with no gene match: 5. From germline, CDR1 is SGHDN and CDR2 FVKESK. CDR3 length equals 15 residues. Here the CDR3 DNA reads TGTGCCAGCAGCCAATTTTTGGACAGGGCCTACGAGCAGTACTTC. Its translation: CASSQFLDRAYEQYF.

This chain connects TRBV10-3 to TRBJ2-3, with 7 bases fitting TRBD2. The CDR3 totals 18 residues. Germline V gives CDR1 ENHRY, CDR2 SYGVKD. The V and J ends lost 7 bases and 3 bases, in that order; junction bases with no gene match: 19. The CDR3 region is CAIKGGASGLLGTDTQYF. CDR3 bases: TGTGCCATCAAGGGAGGGGCTAGCGGCCTTCTGGGGACAGATACGCAGTATTTT.

This rearrangement joins TRBV28 to TRBJ2-7, with D perhaps matching TRBD2 (6 bases). CDR1 is MDHEN and CDR2 is SYDVKM in the germline V gene. The CDR3 loop spans 12 amino acids. The V and J ends lost 6 bases and 1 base respectively, with 7 bases between them. CDR3 sequence (DNA): TGTGCCAGCAGGGGACTTTCCTACGAGCAGTACTTC. This sequence encodes CASRGLSYEQYF.

The V gene is TRBV11-3, the J gene TRBJ1-4, with 8 nucleotides matching TRBD1. Germline V gene lookup returns CDR1 SGHNT and CDR2 YENEEA. This CDR3 has 14 residues. Trimming removed 5 bases from V and 6 bases from J; junction bases left unmatched: 5. CDR3 nucleotide sequence: TGTGCCAGCAGCAGTTCAGGGGGCGATGAAAAACTGTTTTTT. Protein sequence: CASSSSGGDEKLFF.

The gene calls are TRBV7-2 and TRBJ2-7; TRBD1 agrees at 9 bases. The junction had 4 bases not matched to a gene; V was cut back by 5 bases and J by 5 bases. Germline CDR1 and CDR2: SGHTA and FQGNSA. The CDR3 spans 13 residues. This chain's CDR3 is CASSVRTGDEQYF. In nucleotides, the CDR3 is TGTGCCAGCAGCGTACGGACAGGGGACGAGCAGTACTTC.

Here the CDR3 DNA reads TGTGCCAGCAGCCCATGGCCGCGACAGGAGCACTACGAGCAGTACTTC. Its protein product is CASSPWPRQEHYEQYF. J is TRBJ2-7 and V is TRBV7-8, with D perhaps matching TRBD1 (6 bases). The CDR3 is 16 residues long. Per germline, CDR1 SGHVS and CDR2 FQNEAQ. V lost 5 bases and J 3 bases, leaving 20 bases between the germline ends.

The CDR3 here is CASSLSGRGNSPLHF. The CDR3 coding sequence is TGTGCCAGCAGTTTATCGGGCAGGGGTAATTCACCCCTCCACTTT. The chain recombines TRBV27 with TRBJ1-6; D might be TRBD1 (6 bases). Germline V gene sequence: CDR1 MNHEY, CDR2 SMNVEV (reference sequence). The CDR3 contains 15 residues. Trimming left V 0 bases short and J 6 bases short, with 9 bases between.

The chain is built from TRBV6-5 and TRBJ2-7, with D perhaps TRBD2 (5 bases). Germline V lookup: CDR1 MNHEY, CDR2 SVGAGI. The CDR3 has 11 amino acids. V was trimmed by 2 bases and J by 9 bases, leaving 8 bases between them. CDR3 in amino acids: CASSYPGGQYF. The CDR3 DNA follows: TGTGCCAGCAGTTACCCTGGAGGGCAGTACTTC.

The genes are TRBV27 and TRBJ2-5; 10 nucleotides match TRBD2. The CDR3 contains 15 residues. CDR1 is MNHEY and CDR2 is SMNVEV in the germline V gene (reference sequence). After removal of 4 bases from V and 4 bases from J, the junction contained 6 bases not matched to a gene. DNA for the CDR3: TGTGCCAGCAGTTCGTATCTAGCGGGAGTAGAGACCCAGTACTTC. Translation: CASSSYLAGVETQYF.

The chain links TRBV2 to TRBJ1-1, with a possible D match to TRBD1 (5 bases). V lost 7 bases and J 0 bases, leaving 12 bases between the germline ends. The CDR3 length is 14 residues. Germline V lookup: CDR1 SNHLY, CDR2 FYNNEI. The CDR3 coding sequence is TGTGCCAGCAATAAGGGGTCCGTGAACACTGAAGCTTTCTTT. Its protein is CASNKGSVNTEAFF.

The chain has TRBV28 and TRBJ1-2, with a possible D match to TRBD1 (5 bases). The CDR3 sequence is 16 residues long. Germline lookup yields CDR1 MDHEN and CDR2 SYDVKM. V lost 7 bases, J lost 0 bases, and 18 bases lay in between. CDR3 sequence reads: CASTERGARANYGYTF. The CDR3 DNA reads TGTGCCAGCACCGAGCGCGGGGCGCGGGCTAACTATGGCTACACCTTC.

The V call is TRBV3-1 (or the pseudogene TRBV3-2), the J call TRBJ1-1, with 8 bases matching TRBD1. The CDR3 runs 17 residues. Trimming took 4 bases from V and 0 from J; bases not matched to a gene: 10. Germline-derived CDR1 and CDR2 are LGHDT and YNNKEL (reference sequence). The CDR3 DNA reads as TGTGCCAGCAGCCTTGACAGGGGCCCCCTCATGAACACTGAAGCTTTCTTT. Its translation is CASSLDRGPLMNTEAFF.

The chain links TRBV19 to TRBJ2-7; 9 positions agree with TRBD1. V trimming: 5 bases; J trimming: 9 bases; junction bases outside the gene matches: 8. There are 13 residues in the CDR3. CDR1 is LNHDA and CDR2 is SQIVND in the germline V gene (reference sequence). The CDR3 sequence: CASSPTTGGGQYF. CDR3 DNA: TGTGCCAGTAGTCCAACTACAGGGGGCGGGCAGTACTTC.

This chain's CDR3 is CASSYIVGRLFNEQFF. The CDR3 bases are TGTGCCAGCAGTTACATTGTAGGGAGATTGTTCAATGAGCAGTTCTTC. The chain is built from TRBV6-6 and TRBJ2-1; D might be TRBD2 (5 bases). The V end was cut by 2 bases, the J end by 6 bases, with 17 bases between. The CDR3 has 16 residues. Germline V gives CDR1 MNHNY, CDR2 SVGAGI (reference sequence).

V gene TRBV28 combines with J gene TRBJ1-4, with D maybe TRBD1 (6 bases). Germline CDR1 is MDHEN and CDR2 is SYDVKM. V was cut by 2 bases and J by 3 bases, with 13 bases left in between. The CDR3 spans 16 residues. CDR3 loop: CASSLRQGLPNEKLFF. Written as DNA, the CDR3 is TGTGCCAGCAGTTTACGCCAGGGGCTTCCTAATGAAAAACTGTTTTTT.

This clone was observed a handful of times. Here the CDR3 DNA reads TGTGCCAGCAGCTTACACCAGGCTAACACTGAAGCTTTCTTT. Amino acid sequence: CASSLHQANTEAFF. The genes are TRBV7-9 and TRBJ1-1; D is undetermined. The V gene lost 2 bases and the J gene lost 2 bases, with 9 bases spanning the gap. Germline V CDR1 and CDR2: SEHNR, FQNEAQ (reference sequence). The CDR3 extends over 14 amino acids.

The genes are TRBV28 and TRBJ1-2, with TRBD1 identical over 9 bases. This CDR3 has 15 amino acids. The germline V gene has CDR1 MDHEN and CDR2 SYDVKM. The V gene end was trimmed by 5 bases and the J gene end by 2 bases; junction bases not matched to a gene: 6. CDR3 coding DNA: TGTGCCAGCAGTCCGCAGACAGGGGGAAACTATGGCTACACCTTC. Translated, it gives CASSPQTGGNYGYTF.

The V gene is TRBV5-5, the J gene TRBJ2-7, with a weak D call TRBD2 (6 bases). The germline V gene has CDR1 SGHKS and CDR2 YYEKEE (reference sequence). V shed 2 bases and J shed 2 bases, with 11 bases lying between them. The CDR3 runs 14 residues. The CDR3 sequence: CASSLVRTTYEQYF. Written as DNA, the CDR3 is TGTGCCAGCAGCTTAGTAAGGACTACCTACGAGCAGTACTTC.

DNA for the CDR3: TGCGCCAGCAGCTTGGGCCATGGCGGGAGTGGGTACGAGCAGTACTTC. Translation: CASSLGHGGSGYEQYF. V and J are TRBV5-1 and TRBJ2-7; 7 bases fit TRBD2. With 0 bases clipped from V and 4 bases from J, the junction kept 10 bases outside the gene matches. CDR1 SGHRS and CDR2 YFSETQ come from the germline V gene. The CDR3 covers 16 residues.

The table lists this clone with a count of one. The chain joins TRBV11-3 to TRBJ1-2; unclear D gene. The CDR3 is 13 amino acids. Germline V gene lookup returns CDR1 SGHNT and CDR2 YENEEA. Trimming pared 1 base from V and 4 bases from J, leaving 7 bases between. Here the CDR3 DNA reads TGTGCCAGCAGCTTAGGAGGTGGCTATGGCTACACCTTC. It translates to CASSLGGGYGYTF.